Following are 17 T cell receptor beta chains from one sample sequenced in a study of a mutant IDH1 vaccine in newly diagnosed glioma. Described time point: week 47, end of study. All doses held 300 ug of mutant IDH1 20-mer peptide, with topical imiquimod. The protocol was immunoSEQ multiplex PCR, while the TCRdb copy is restricted to in-frame clones and leaves out a portion. The sample lists 75,000 to 95,000 clones, around nine tenths occurring once. What these receptors recognize is not known. The material sequenced was PBMCs, taken from a glioma patient whose treatment included an IDH1 peptide vaccine. Source of these receptors: a woman aged 45-59 years with glioma.

The rearrangement joins TRBV10-2 to TRBJ2-4; TRBD2 matches at 14 bases. After removal of 6 bases from V and 6 bases from J, the junction contained 7 bases not matched to a gene. The CDR3 runs to 16 residues. CDR1 is WSHSY, CDR2 SAAADI, per germline. The CDR3 coding sequence is TGCGCCAGCAGCACCGGGACTAGCGGGAGCGGAAACATTCAGTACTTC. It specifies CASSTGTSGSGNIQYF.

This clone was recorded a few times. The chain is built from TRBV7-3 and TRBJ1-1, with D hard to call. V was shortened by 5 bases and J by 2 bases, with 9 bases between the two germline ends. Germline CDR1 SGHTA, CDR2 FQGTGA. This CDR3 has 13 residues. The CDR3 DNA sequence: TGTGCCAGCAGCCGGGGTACCAACACTGAAGCTTTCTTT. Protein product: CASSRGTNTEAFF.

The CDR3 DNA follows: TGTGCCAGCAGCGTTTCCCCAGGGACTAGCGTGAAAGGGGAGCTGTTTTTT. The encoded protein is CASSVSPGTSVKGELFF. The genes are TRBV9 and TRBJ2-2; TRBD2 matches at 10 bases. This CDR3 has 17 residues. J lost 8 bases, V lost 2 bases, and 12 bases had no gene match. The germline V gene has CDR1 SGDLS and CDR2 YYNGEE.

The V gene is TRBV11-3, the J gene TRBJ2-7; 8 positions agree with TRBD1. Germline CDR1 SGHNT, CDR2 YENEEA. V dropped 5 bases and J dropped 3; count of bases not matched to a gene: 6. This CDR3 contains 14 residues. The CDR3 DNA reads as TGTGCCAGCAGCCCTCATGGACAGGGCTACGAGCAGTACTTC. Translating it yields CASSPHGQGYEQYF.

Only a few counts were recorded for this clone. This chain uses TRBV6-5 with TRBJ2-7; TRBD2 aligns across 14 bases. CDR1 is MNHEY and CDR2 is SVGAGI in the germline V gene. This CDR3 region has 16 residues. V dropped 2 bases and J dropped 0; count of bases not matched to a gene: 0. CDR3 sequence reads: CASSYGTSGGSYEQYF. The CDR3 coding sequence is TGTGCCAGCAGTTACGGGACTAGCGGGGGCTCCTACGAGCAGTACTTC.

The chain combines TRBV10-1 with TRBJ2-7; 9 bases fit TRBD2. J gave up 5 bases and V 3 bases, and 5 bases lay outside the gene matches. CDR1 is WNHNN and CDR2 is SYGVQD in the germline V gene (reference sequence). The length of the CDR3 is 14 residues. CDR3 protein: CASSDAGGPDEQYF. DNA of the CDR3: TGCGCCAGCAGTGATGCGGGAGGGCCTGACGAGCAGTACTTC.

V usage is TRBV7-3 and J usage is TRBJ1-1; D not certain. CDR1 is SGHTA, CDR2 FQGTGA, per germline. The CDR3 length is 15 residues. V shed 5 bases and J shed 6 bases, with 19 bases lying between them. The CDR3 DNA reads as TGTGCCAGCAGCCCCAGGCCGGGCCCCCAGGCTGAAGCTTTCTTT. Amino acid sequence: CASSPRPGPQAEAFF.

The chain is built from TRBV11-2 and TRBJ1-1, with 7 bases aligning to TRBD1. The CDR3 sequence is 14 residues long. CDR1 is SGHAT, CDR2 FQNNGV, per germline. After removal of 6 bases from V and 5 bases from J, the junction contained 9 bases not matched to a gene. CDR3 sequence reads: CASSSDRVSTEAFF. The CDR3 nucleotides are TGTGCCAGCAGTTCTGACAGGGTCTCAACTGAAGCTTTCTTT.

This clone was detected only once. The V call is TRBV7-2, the J call TRBJ2-7; possibly TRBD2 for D (5 bases). Germline assignment: CDR1 SGHTA and CDR2 FQGNSA. The CDR3 totals 15 residues. The V end lost 2 bases, the J end lost 0 bases, and 11 bases lay between the germline ends. The CDR3 DNA reads as TGTGCCAGCAGCTTAATGTTGACTACCTCCTACGAGCAGTACTTC. It encodes CASSLMLTTSYEQYF.

The rearrangement links TRBV28 to TRBJ2-1; the D is unclear. The CDR3 covers 13 residues. V shed 10 bases and J shed 2 bases, with 12 bases lying between them. CDR1 is MDHEN, CDR2 SYDVKM, per germline. The CDR3 nucleotides read TGTGCCACCAACAGTGTCCCCTACAATGAGCAGTTCTTC. Protein product: CATNSVPYNEQFF.

The rearrangement links TRBV4-1 to TRBJ2-1; 10 bases map to TRBD1. CDR1 MGHRA and CDR2 YSYEKL come from the germline V gene. Losses at the gene ends were 3 bases for V and 10 bases for J; bases not matched to a gene: 6. CDR3 length: 14 residues. CDR3 loop: CASSQDRGFWEQFF. DNA of the CDR3: TGCGCCAGCAGCCAGGACAGGGGGTTTTGGGAGCAGTTCTTC.

The chain couples TRBV7-9 to TRBJ2-7; 9 bases are a match to TRBD1. The CDR3 extends over 14 amino acids. After removal of 5 bases from V and 1 base from J, the junction contained 3 bases not matched to a gene. CDR1 SEHNR and CDR2 FQNEAQ come from the germline V gene (reference sequence). The CDR3 here is CASSVGTGSYEQYF. Written as DNA, the CDR3 is TGTGCCAGCAGCGTCGGGACAGGGTCCTACGAGCAGTACTTC.

The table lists this clone with a few counts. The chain couples TRBV25-1 to TRBJ1-6; D might be TRBD1 (5 bases). There are 15 residues in the CDR3. V was trimmed by 3 bases and J by 4 bases, leaving 10 bases between them. The germline V gene encodes CDR1 MGHDK and CDR2 SYGVNS. In DNA, the CDR3 is TGTGCCAGCAGTGATACACGACAGTATAATTCACCCCTCCACTTT. Translation: CASSDTRQYNSPLHF. The full variable domain, rest sourced from reference TRBV25-1 and TRBJ1-6, is EADIYQTPRYLVIGTGKKITLECSQTMGHDKMYWYQQDPGMELHLIHYSYGVNSTEKGDLSSESTVSRIRTEHFPLTLESARPSHTSQYLCASSDTRQYNSPLHFGNGTRLTVT.

The chain is built from TRBV28 and TRBJ1-1; 7 bases fit TRBD1. The germline gives CDR1 MDHEN, CDR2 SYDVKM. The length of the CDR3 is 12 residues. The junction had 11 bases not matched to a gene; V was cut back by 9 bases and J by 10 bases. The CDR3 DNA sequence: TGTGCCAGTTACGAACCCTCAGGGGGAGCTTTCTTT. It translates to CASYEPSGGAFF.

The chain is built from TRBV10-3 and TRBJ1-3; D ambiguous. This CDR3 is 11 amino acids long. Germline loops: CDR1 ENHRY, CDR2 SYGVKD. V was clipped by 10 bases and J by 3 bases, with 7 bases between them. As DNA, the CDR3 is TGTGCCACCCTCGGTGGAAACACCATATATTTT. Encoded protein: CATLGGNTIYF.

V gene TRBV18 combines with J gene TRBJ2-7; D is perhaps TRBD1 (5 bases). Germline CDR1 and CDR2: KGHSH and LQKENI. This CDR3 has 17 amino acids. Trimming shortened V by 0 bases and J by 0 bases, and 15 bases separated the two germline ends. The CDR3 reads CASSPPSPGRDSYEQYF. DNA for the CDR3: TGTGCCAGCTCACCACCGAGTCCAGGGCGCGACTCCTACGAGCAGTACTTC.

The V and J genes are TRBV29-1 and TRBJ2-1, with D perhaps TRBD2 (6 bases). The CDR3 is made up of 14 amino acids. V was pared by 4 bases and J by 3 bases, with 13 bases between. The germline gives CDR1 SQVTM, CDR2 ANQGSEA. In DNA, the CDR3 is TGCAGCGTTGCCCACGGGGGAGACTACAATGAGCAGTTCTTC. Protein: CSVAHGGDYNEQFF.